This TCR beta chain derives from a study of PD-1 blockade in classical Hodgkin lymphoma. In the study overall: Patients were given intravenous nivolumab, 3 mg/kg, every 2 weeks.

Every one of the patients relapsed after autologous stem cell transplantation (brentuximab vedotin exposure was variable). The data were produced by immunoSEQ multiplex PCR, yet TCRdb's version contains in-frame clones alone and is incomplete. The data show about 27,000 clones, around four fifths seen once. This TCR derives from a human donor with classical Hodgkin lymphoma. The specimen comprised peripheral blood mononuclear cells (PBMCs), sampled before the second cycle of nivolumab.

CDR3: CASSQEGQGGAGELFF. Written as DNA, the CDR3 is TGCGCCAGCAGCCAAGAAGGACAGGGTGGCGCCGGGGAGCTGTTTTTT. The chain couples TRBV4-3 to TRBJ2-2, with TRBD1 identical over 8 bases. Germline V gives CDR1 LGHNA, CDR2 YSLEER. This CDR3 is 16 amino acids long. Unmatched junction bases numbered 6, after V lost 0 bases and J lost 6 bases.